This T cell receptor beta chain was sequenced during a study of cytomegalovirus exposure and HLA in healthy donors. Study-level results: Segments of the TCR beta V type were, in most cases, productive about 90% or about 30% of the time in an earlier analysis. In terms of immune exposure information, only CMV serostatus was available. When a later analysis compared HLA-associated TCR beta chains with equally common others, the HLA-associated chains turned out to be more clonally expanded and to have lower generation probabilities. Presence/absence analyses assumed roughly uniform sequencing depth across donors, which may not hold.

Primers for the PCR totalled 60 Vbeta and 13 Jbeta. The table came from immunoSEQ multiplex PCR; TCRdb's copy has only in-frame clones and leaves some out. Seen in this sample are approximately 100,000 clones; the ten most common clones hold around 0.6%. With respect to this clone: Its specificity is unknown. The junction does not match germline at one end; this may be a read error.

Material: PBMCs. This receptor was obtained from a man aged 50 to 60 in good health and CMV-seronegative.

CDR3 coding DNA: TGTGCTAGCAGCCTGTCCCGGGCAGATACGCAGTATTTT. The encoded protein is CASSLSRADTQYF. J is TRBJ2-3 and V is TRBV7-7; D ambiguous. Germline V gene sequence: CDR1 SSHAT, CDR2 FNYEAQ (reference sequence). The length of the CDR3 is 13 residues.